The 22 T cell receptor beta chains presented below share a single source sample, sequenced in a study of lymphopenia after photon versus proton radiotherapy. Method: immunoSEQ multiplex PCR; TCRdb's copy keeps in-frame clones and lacks some. The sample has some 25,000 clones, 70% to 85% seen once. The sample in question was peripheral blood, obtained from a patient treated with proton-based radiotherapy. The receptors originated from a woman aged 70-85 years with pancreatic cancer.

Only a few counts were recorded for this clone. V usage is TRBV28 and J usage is TRBJ1-1; D is possibly TRBD1 (5 bases). Trimming took off 8 bases at V and 4 bases at J, with 17 bases between the two ends. The CDR3 is 14 residues long. CDR1 MDHEN and CDR2 SYDVKM come from the germline V gene. In nucleotides, the CDR3 is TGTGCCAGCCTACAAGCAGGGCTCGGCACTGAAGCTTTCTTT. Translated, it gives CASLQAGLGTEAFF.

The CDR3 is CASSSPSGASGNTIYF. CDR3 nucleotides: TGTGCCAGCAGTTCCCCCTCAGGGGCGTCTGGAAACACCATATATTTT. The chain employs TRBV28 and TRBJ1-3; a possible D gene is TRBD1 (6 bases). Trimming left V 4 bases short and J 1 base short, with 14 bases between. Germline CDR1 and CDR2: MDHEN and SYDVKM. The CDR3 sequence is 16 residues long. Variable domain in full (rest from reference TRBV28 and TRBJ1-3): DVKVTQSSRYLVKRTGEKVFLECVQDMDHENMFWYRQDPGLGLRLIYFSYDVKMKEKGDIPEGYSVSREKKERFSLILESASTNQTSMYLCASSSPSGASGNTIYFGEGSWLTVV.

The rearrangement joins TRBV19 to TRBJ1-1; 8 bases fit TRBD1. The junction had 9 bases not matched to a gene; V was cut back by 5 bases and J by 1 base. The CDR3 length is 16 residues. Germline CDR1 LNHDA, CDR2 SQIVND (reference sequence). CDR3 sequence (DNA): TGTGCCAGTAGTCTTTCAGGGGGCCGAAGGAACACTGAAGCTTTCTTT. This gives the protein CASSLSGGRRNTEAFF.

V is TRBV6-1 and J is TRBJ1-1; D unclear. This CDR3 comprises 12 residues. The V gene's germline CDR1 is MNHNS and CDR2 SASEGT. The germline V and J ends were trimmed by 7 bases and 5 bases, with 11 bases remaining between them. CDR3 DNA: TGTGCCAGCACCGCACATCGGACTGAAGCTTTCTTT. It is translated as CASTAHRTEAFF.

CDR3 residues: CASSQSPPRSLSETQYF. In nucleotides, the CDR3 is TGCGCCAGCAGCCAATCACCCCCCCGCTCCTTGTCGGAGACCCAGTACTTC. The gene calls are TRBV4-1 and TRBJ2-5; D gene unclear. Germline V gene data show CDR1 as MGHRA and CDR2 as YSYEKL. V was clipped by 2 bases and J by 5 bases, with 21 bases between them. The CDR3 has 17 amino acids.

The chain employs TRBV6-6 and TRBJ1-1, with D tentatively TRBD1 (6 bases). CDR1 is MNHNY, CDR2 SVGAGI, per germline (reference sequence). V was clipped by 5 bases and J by 1 base, with 14 bases between them. The CDR3 is made up of 15 amino acids. CDR3 region: CASSTGTRGNTEAFF. In DNA form, the CDR3 reads TGTGCCAGCAGTACTGGGACAAGGGGGAACACTGAAGCTTTCTTT.

This chain uses TRBV5-1 with TRBJ1-5; a possible D gene is TRBD1 (5 bases). Germline CDR1 and CDR2: SGHRS and YFSETQ. The V and J ends lost 0 bases and 2 bases respectively, with 12 bases between them. The CDR3 spans 16 residues. In DNA form, the CDR3 reads TGCGCCAGCAGCTTGGTCCCCGGGGACGGCAATCAGCCCCAGCATTTT. This translates into CASSLVPGDGNQPQHF.

V gene TRBV19 combines with J gene TRBJ2-1, with 10 bases fitting TRBD2. Germline V gene lookup returns CDR1 LNHDA and CDR2 SQIVND (reference sequence). The CDR3 length is 14 residues. J was trimmed by 3 bases and V by 6 bases; bases with no gene match: 2. CDR3 amino acids: CASRPSGGYNEQFF. In nucleotides, the CDR3 is TGTGCCAGTAGGCCTAGCGGGGGCTACAATGAGCAGTTCTTC.

This clone was counted once. This chain connects TRBV6-4 to TRBJ2-7, with 7 positions matching TRBD2. Germline assignment: CDR1 MRHNA and CDR2 SNTAGT. J was trimmed by 7 bases and V by 0 bases; bases with no gene match: 9. The CDR3 has 15 residues. The CDR3 DNA reads TGTGCCAGCAGTGACTCTGGGCGGGAGTGGGGGGAGCAGTACTTC. Translation gives CASSDSGREWGEQYF.

This clone has just one count. The chain is built from TRBV21-1 and TRBJ1-6. TRBV21-1 is classified as a pseudogene. The CDR3 totals 13 residues. CDR3 DNA sequence: TGTGCCAGCAGCAAGGGTTCCGATTCACCCCTCCACTTT. Encoded protein: CASSKGSDSPLHF.

The chain links TRBV27 to TRBJ2-3; 7 bases fit TRBD1. V trimming: 7 bases; J trimming: 2 bases; junction bases outside the gene matches: 12. The germline V gene encodes CDR1 MNHEY and CDR2 SMNVEV (reference sequence). The CDR3 is made up of 16 amino acids. The CDR3 sequence: CASKPRRGQITDTQYF. CDR3 DNA sequence: TGTGCCAGCAAGCCACGAAGGGGGCAAATCACAGATACGCAGTATTTT.

The chain carries TRBV6-5 and TRBJ1-6, with D possibly matching TRBD1 (6 bases). V lost 1 base, J lost 13 bases, and 17 bases lay in between. The germline V gene has CDR1 MNHEY and CDR2 SVGAGI. The CDR3 length is 15 residues. CDR3 amino acids: CASSYLQGSPVPLHF. The CDR3 DNA reads TGTGCCAGCAGTTACTTACAGGGATCCCCAGTTCCCCTCCACTTT.

V gene TRBV4-3 combines with J gene TRBJ1-3; the D gene is possibly TRBD1 (6 bases). The CDR3 loop spans 13 amino acids. V dropped 5 bases and J dropped 4 bases, with 9 bases sitting between them. CDR1 is LGHNA and CDR2 is YSLEER in the germline V gene. This CDR3 is CASSATGGNTIYF. As DNA, the CDR3 is TGCGCCAGCAGCGCTACAGGGGGAAACACCATATATTTT.

This chain joins TRBV11-3 and TRBJ1-1; D not certain. The CDR3 loop spans 13 amino acids. The germline gives CDR1 SGHNT, CDR2 YENEEA. Trimming removed 5 bases at V and 3 bases at J, with 10 bases between. The CDR3 loop is CASSDRGYTEAFF. The DNA of the CDR3 is TGTGCCAGCAGCGATCGTGGGTACACTGAAGCTTTCTTT. The whole variable domain, filled in from reference TRBV11-3 and TRBJ1-1, reads EAGVVQSPRYKIIEKKQPVAFWCNPISGHNTLYWYLQNLGQGPELLIRYENEEAVDDSQLPKDRFSAERLKGVDSTLKIQPAELGDSAVYLCASSDRGYTEAFFGQGTRLTVV.

The rearrangement links TRBV5-4 to TRBJ2-7; TRBD1 aligns across 10 bases. CDR3 size: 15 residues. Germline V gene data show CDR1 as SGHNT and CDR2 as YYREEE (reference sequence). V was pared by 5 bases and J by 1 base, with 6 bases of the junction left unmatched. CDR3 in amino acids: CASSPDRGISYEQYF. CDR3 in DNA: TGTGCCAGCAGTCCGGACAGGGGGATTTCCTACGAGCAGTACTTC.

The gene calls are TRBV5-1 and TRBJ2-2, with a weak D call TRBD2 (5 bases). Germline lookup yields CDR1 SGHRS and CDR2 YFSETQ. V dropped 0 bases and J dropped 4 bases, with 13 bases sitting between them. This CDR3 region has 16 residues. CDR3 sequence (DNA): TGCGCCAGCAGCTTGGAAGGGCGGGTGAGCACCGGGGAGCTGTTTTTT. Its protein is CASSLEGRVSTGELFF.

The V and J genes are TRBV5-1 and TRBJ2-5, with 8 bases that match TRBD2. V gave up 4 bases and J gave up 7 bases; unmatched junction bases: 15. The V gene's germline CDR1 is SGHRS and CDR2 YFSETQ. The CDR3 sequence is 16 residues long. CDR3: CASSPEAGVAGGTQYF. CDR3 nucleotide sequence: TGCGCCAGCAGCCCCGAAGCGGGAGTCGCGGGGGGGACCCAGTACTTC.

This sequence joins TRBV18 and TRBJ1-1, with 7 bases fitting TRBD1. V trimming: 6 bases; J trimming: 5 bases; junction bases outside the gene matches: 6. This CDR3 has 13 amino acids. Germline V gene lookup returns CDR1 KGHSH and CDR2 LQKENI. The CDR3 reads CASSTGASTEAFF. The CDR3 bases are TGTGCCAGCTCTACAGGGGCGTCGACTGAAGCTTTCTTT.

The chain couples TRBV28 to TRBJ2-2; D gene unclear. The V and J ends lost 9 bases and 3 bases respectively, with 8 bases between them. The CDR3 extends over 12 amino acids. CDR1 is MDHEN and CDR2 is SYDVKM in the germline V gene. The CDR3 protein is CASGVDTGELFF. CDR3 coding DNA: TGTGCCAGTGGCGTAGACACCGGGGAGCTGTTTTTT.

Concerning this clone: A read error may produce the germline difference seen at one junction end. The chain links TRBV20-1 to TRBJ2-7; 8 nucleotides match TRBD1. The germline CDR1 and CDR2 sequences are DFQATT and SNEGSKA (reference sequence). CDR3 length: 11 residues. DNA for the CDR3: TGCAGTGCTAAACGGGACAGGATAGACCACTTC. Translating it yields CSAKRDRIDHF.

This chain uses TRBV9 with TRBJ2-5; maybe TRBD1 (5 bases). The V and J ends lost 0 bases and 4 bases respectively, with 16 bases between them. The CDR3 is 16 residues long. Germline CDR1 is SGDLS and CDR2 is YYNGEE. CDR3 in amino acids: CASSVALSGKLETQYF. The CDR3 DNA reads TGTGCCAGCAGCGTAGCACTCTCAGGGAAGTTAGAGACCCAGTACTTC.

The rearrangement joins TRBV5-6 to TRBJ1-5; D possibly corresponds to TRBD1 (5 bases). Germline lookup yields CDR1 SGHDT and CDR2 YYEEEE. The CDR3 has 16 residues. V was cut by 1 base and J by 1 base, with 12 bases left in between. The CDR3 reads CASSLNSGQSNQPQHF. The CDR3 region has the DNA TGTGCCAGCAGCTTGAATTCAGGGCAGAGCAATCAGCCCCAGCATTTT.